This T cell receptor beta chain was captured by sequencing in a study of T cells in Graves' hyperthyroidism and ophthalmopathy. Patients showing uncontrolled infection, other autoimmune disease, pregnancy or lactation were ineligible. Trimming removed 8 bases from V and 5 bases from J, with 10 bases in between. This CDR3 is 11 amino acids long. Germline CDR1 and CDR2: MDHEN and SYDVKM. Amplification yielded TCR beta CDR3 regions, with RNA transcripts as the source. HTBI primers drove first-round RT-PCR of the TCR CDR3. Using its own MiXCR run on the multiplex PCR reads, TCRdb lists one record per CDR3 protein. The table shows about 710,000 distinct CDR3 sequences, with about 15% occurring only once. This clonotype has a count of ten or more.

This sequence was found in a man younger than 35 with Graves' hyperthyroidism. The rearrangement joins TRBV28 to TRBJ2-7; tentatively, D is TRBD1 or TRBD2 (5 bases each). Source material: blood. In DNA, the CDR3 is TGTGCCAGCCGCTTGGGGGACGAGCAGTACTTC. Translating it yields CASRLGDEQYF. The complete variable domain, with remaining parts taken from reference TRBV28 and TRBJ2-7, reads DVKVTQSSRYLVKRTGEKVFLECVQDMDHENMFWYRQDPGLGLRLIYFSYDVKMKEKGDIPEGYSVSREKKERFSLILESASTNQTSMYLCASRLGDEQYFGPGTRLTVT.